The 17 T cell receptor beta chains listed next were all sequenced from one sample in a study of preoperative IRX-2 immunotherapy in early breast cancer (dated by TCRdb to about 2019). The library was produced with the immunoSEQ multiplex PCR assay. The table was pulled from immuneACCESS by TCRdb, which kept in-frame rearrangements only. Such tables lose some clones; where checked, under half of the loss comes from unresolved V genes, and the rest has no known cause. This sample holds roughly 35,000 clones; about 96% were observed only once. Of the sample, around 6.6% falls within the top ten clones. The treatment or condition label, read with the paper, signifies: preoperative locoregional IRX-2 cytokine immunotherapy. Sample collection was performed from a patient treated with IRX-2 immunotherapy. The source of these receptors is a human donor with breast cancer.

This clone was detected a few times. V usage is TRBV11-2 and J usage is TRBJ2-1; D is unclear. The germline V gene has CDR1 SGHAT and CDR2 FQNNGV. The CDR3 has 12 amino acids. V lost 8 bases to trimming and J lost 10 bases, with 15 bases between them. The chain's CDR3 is CASRANWREQFF. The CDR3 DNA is TGTGCCAGCCGGGCGAATTGGCGGGAGCAGTTCTTC.

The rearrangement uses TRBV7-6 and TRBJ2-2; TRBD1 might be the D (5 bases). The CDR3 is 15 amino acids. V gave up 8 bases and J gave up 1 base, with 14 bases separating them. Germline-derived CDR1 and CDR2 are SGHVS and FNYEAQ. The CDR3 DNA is TGTGCCAGCGTGGCGTACCAGGGGAACACCGGGGAGCTGTTTTTT. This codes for CASVAYQGNTGELFF.

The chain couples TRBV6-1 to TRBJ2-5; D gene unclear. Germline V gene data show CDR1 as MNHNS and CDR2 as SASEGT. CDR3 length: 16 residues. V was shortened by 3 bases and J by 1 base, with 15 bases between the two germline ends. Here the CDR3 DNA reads TGTGCCAGCAGTGAGATGGGATCGGGTCCCCAAGAGACCCAGTACTTC. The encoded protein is CASSEMGSGPQETQYF.

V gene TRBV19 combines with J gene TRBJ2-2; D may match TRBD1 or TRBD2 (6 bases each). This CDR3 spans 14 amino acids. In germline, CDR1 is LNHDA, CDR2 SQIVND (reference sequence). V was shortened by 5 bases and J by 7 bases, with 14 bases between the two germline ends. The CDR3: CASSDPGAGGELFF. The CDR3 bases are TGTGCCAGTAGTGATCCGGGGGCGGGCGGGGAGCTGTTTTTT.

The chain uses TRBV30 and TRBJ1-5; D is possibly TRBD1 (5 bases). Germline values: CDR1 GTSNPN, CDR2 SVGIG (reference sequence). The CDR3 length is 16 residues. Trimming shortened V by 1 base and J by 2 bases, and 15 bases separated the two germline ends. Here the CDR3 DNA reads TGTGCCTGGAGTGAGGGAGAAAGAGGGGGCAATCAGCCCCAGCATTTT. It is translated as CAWSEGERGGNQPQHF.

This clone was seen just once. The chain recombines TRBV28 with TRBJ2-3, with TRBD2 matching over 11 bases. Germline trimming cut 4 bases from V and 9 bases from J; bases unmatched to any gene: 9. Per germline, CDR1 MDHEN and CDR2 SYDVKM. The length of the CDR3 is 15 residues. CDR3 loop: CASSYSGRGPGTQYF. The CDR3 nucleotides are TGTGCCAGCAGTTATAGCGGGAGGGGGCCGGGGACGCAGTATTTT.

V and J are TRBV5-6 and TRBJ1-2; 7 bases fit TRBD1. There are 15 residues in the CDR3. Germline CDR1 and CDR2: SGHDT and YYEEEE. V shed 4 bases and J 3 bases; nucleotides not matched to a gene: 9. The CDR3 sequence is CASSAFRGPDYGYTF. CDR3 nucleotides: TGTGCCAGCAGCGCCTTTAGGGGGCCGGACTATGGCTACACCTTC.

This CDR3 is CASELHFRDTATNEKLFF. The CDR3 region has the DNA TGTGCCAGCGAGCTACATTTCCGGGACACTGCAACTAATGAAAAACTGTTTTTT. This chain uses TRBV2 with TRBJ1-4; possibly TRBD1 for D (6 bases). Deletions cut 8 bases from V and 0 bases from J, with 22 bases between. CDR3 length equals 18 residues. Germline V lookup: CDR1 SNHLY, CDR2 FYNNEI. The full variable domain, with the rest looked up from reference TRBV2 and TRBJ1-4, is EPEVTQTPSHQVTQMGQEVILRCVPISNHLYFYWYRQILGQKVEFLVSFYNNEISEKSEIFDDQFSVERPDGSNFTLKIRSTKLEDSAMYFCASELHFRDTATNEKLFFGSGTQLSVL.

This chain's CDR3 is CASRTRDNSYEQYF. Here the CDR3 DNA reads TGTGCCAGTCGAACCCGGGACAACTCCTACGAGCAGTACTTC. The chain employs TRBV19 and TRBJ2-7; TRBD1 might be the D (6 bases). Germline V CDR1 and CDR2: LNHDA, SQIVND (reference sequence). The CDR3 sequence is 14 residues long. The V and J ends lost 8 bases and 0 bases respectively, with 14 bases between them.

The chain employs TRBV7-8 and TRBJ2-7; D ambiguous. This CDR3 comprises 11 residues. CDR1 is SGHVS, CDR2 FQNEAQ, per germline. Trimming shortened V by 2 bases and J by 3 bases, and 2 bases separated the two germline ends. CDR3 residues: CASSLLYEQYF. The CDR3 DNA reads TGTGCCAGCAGCTTACTCTACGAGCAGTACTTC.

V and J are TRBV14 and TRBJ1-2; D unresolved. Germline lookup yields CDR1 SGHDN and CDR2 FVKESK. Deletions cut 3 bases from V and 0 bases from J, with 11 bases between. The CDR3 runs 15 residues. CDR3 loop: CASSQRRGANYGYTF. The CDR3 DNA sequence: TGTGCCAGCAGCCAGAGGAGAGGAGCTAACTATGGCTACACCTTC.

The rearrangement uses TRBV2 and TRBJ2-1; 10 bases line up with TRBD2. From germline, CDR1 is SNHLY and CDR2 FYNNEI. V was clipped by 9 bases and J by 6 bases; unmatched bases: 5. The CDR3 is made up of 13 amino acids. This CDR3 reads CARSGRAPNEQFF. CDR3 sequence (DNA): TGTGCCAGAAGCGGGAGGGCCCCCAATGAGCAGTTCTTC. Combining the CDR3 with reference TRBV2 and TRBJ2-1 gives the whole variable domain EPEVTQTPSHQVTQMGQEVILRCVPISNHLYFYWYRQILGQKVEFLVSFYNNEISEKSEIFDDQFSVERPDGSNFTLKIRSTKLEDSAMYFCARSGRAPNEQFFGPGTRLTVL.

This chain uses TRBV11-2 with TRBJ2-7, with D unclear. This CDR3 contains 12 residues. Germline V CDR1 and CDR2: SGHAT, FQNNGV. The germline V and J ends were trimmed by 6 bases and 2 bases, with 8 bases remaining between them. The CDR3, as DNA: TGTGCCAGCAGTTCGACGGCCTACGAGCAGTACTTC. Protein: CASSSTAYEQYF.

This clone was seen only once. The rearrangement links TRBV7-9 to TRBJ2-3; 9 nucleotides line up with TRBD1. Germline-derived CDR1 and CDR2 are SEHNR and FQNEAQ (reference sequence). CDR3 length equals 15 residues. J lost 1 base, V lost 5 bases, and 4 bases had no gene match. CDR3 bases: TGTGCCAGCAGCCCGCGGGACAGGGGCACAGATACGCAGTATTTT. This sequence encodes CASSPRDRGTDTQYF. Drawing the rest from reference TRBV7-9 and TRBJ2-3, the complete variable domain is DTGVSQNPRHKITKRGQNVTFRCDPISEHNRLYWYRQTLGQGPEFLTYFQNEAQLEKSRLLSDRFSAERPKGSFSTLEIQRTEQGDSAMYLCASSPRDRGTDTQYFGPGTRLTVL.

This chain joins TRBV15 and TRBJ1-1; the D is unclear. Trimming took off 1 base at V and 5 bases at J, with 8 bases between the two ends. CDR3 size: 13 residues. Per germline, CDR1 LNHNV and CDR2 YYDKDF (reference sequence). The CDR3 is CATSRVPGTEAFF. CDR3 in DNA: TGTGCCACCAGCAGAGTCCCCGGGACTGAAGCTTTCTTT.

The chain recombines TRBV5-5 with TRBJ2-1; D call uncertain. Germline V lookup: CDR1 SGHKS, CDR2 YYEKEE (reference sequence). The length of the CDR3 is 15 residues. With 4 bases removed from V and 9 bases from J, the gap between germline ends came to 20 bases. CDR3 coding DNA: TGTGCCAGCAGCCAAGTGGTTGACCCGTCAGGTGAGCAGTTCTTC. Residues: CASSQVVDPSGEQFF.

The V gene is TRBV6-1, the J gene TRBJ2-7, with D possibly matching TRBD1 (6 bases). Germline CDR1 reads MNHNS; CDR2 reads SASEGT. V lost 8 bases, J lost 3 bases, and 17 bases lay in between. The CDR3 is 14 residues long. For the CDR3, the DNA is TGTGCCAGCTCCCGGGACACAAGGATCTACGAGCAGTACTTC. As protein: CASSRDTRIYEQYF.